These 31 T cell receptor beta chains share one sample of origin, sequenced in a study of early T cells in non-severe SARS-CoV-2 infection. MiXCR, run by TCRdb on the 5' RACE reads, gives a single entry per CDR3 protein. This table has 81,000 or so distinct CDR3 sequences, approximately 12% appearing once. Sequenced sample: whole blood. These receptor sequences come from an adult who was a healthcare worker with PCR-confirmed SARS-CoV-2 infection or an uninfected control (not recorded which).

The table lists this clonotype with many counts. The V call is TRBV28, the J call TRBJ1-6; no firm D call. The CDR3 extends over 13 amino acids. V shed 6 bases and J shed 4 bases, with 7 bases lying between them. In germline, CDR1 is MDHEN, CDR2 SYDVKM. As DNA, the CDR3 is TGTGCCAGCAGGGGCGCTTATAATTCACCCCTCCACTTT. Translating gives CASRGAYNSPLHF.

This sequence joins TRBV2 and TRBJ2-5; weak D call: TRBD1 (5 bases). Germline-derived CDR1 and CDR2 are SNHLY and FYNNEI. The CDR3 runs 12 residues. Deletions cut 5 bases from V and 5 bases from J, with 9 bases between. The chain's CDR3 is CASSRGWETQYF. The CDR3 nucleotides read TGTGCCAGCAGTAGGGGTTGGGAGACCCAGTACTTC.

This clonotype has ten or more counts. CDR3 nucleotides: TGTGCCAGCAGCCCGCCCCGGGTAGGGTACTACGAGCAGTACTTC. It translates to CASSPPRVGYYEQYF. V usage is TRBV28 and J usage is TRBJ2-7, with D uncertain. Between the trimmed V and J ends, which lost 6 bases and 3 bases, there was a span of 18 bases. The CDR3 loop spans 15 amino acids. Germline CDR1 MDHEN, CDR2 SYDVKM.

This clonotype was seen at least ten times. This sequence joins TRBV6-1 and TRBJ1-1; D is possibly TRBD1 (6 bases). With 6 bases removed from V and 1 base from J, the gap between germline ends came to 12 bases. CDR3 length: 14 amino acids. Looked up from germline, CDR1 is MNHNS and CDR2 is SASEGT. CDR3 bases: TGTGCCAGCAGCCGAGGACAGACGAACACTGAAGCTTTCTTT. Translating it yields CASSRGQTNTEAFF.

This clonotype has more than one count but fewer than ten. The chain has TRBV11-2 and TRBJ2-1, with 7 bases that match TRBD2. Germline V CDR1 and CDR2: SGHAT, FQNNGV. Losses at the gene ends were 1 base for V and 4 bases for J; bases not matched to a gene: 7. The CDR3 consists of 16 residues. The CDR3 sequence: CASSLGGSGGYNEQFF. The CDR3 nucleotides read TGTGCCAGCAGCTTAGGCGGATCGGGAGGTTACAATGAGCAGTTCTTC.

This clonotype was seen a few times. The rearrangement joins TRBV5-1 to TRBJ2-2, with D unclear. CDR3 length: 14 amino acids. V shed 0 bases and J shed 8 bases, with 11 bases lying between them. Germline lookup yields CDR1 SGHRS and CDR2 YFSETQ. In nucleotides, the CDR3 is TGCGCCAGCAGCTTGGCCGCGACTCCTGGGGAGCTGTTTTTT. It codes for CASSLAATPGELFF. The whole variable domain, filled in from reference TRBV5-1 and TRBJ2-2, reads KAGVTQTPRYLIKTRGQQVTLSCSPISGHRSVSWYQQTPGQGLQFLFEYFSETQRNKGNFPGRFSGRQFSNSRSEMNVSTLELGDSALYLCASSLAATPGELFFGEGSRLTVL.

This clonotype showed up many times. The chain couples TRBV28 to TRBJ2-7; perhaps TRBD2 as D (6 bases). V lost 4 bases, J lost 1 base, and 11 bases lay in between. The CDR3 extends over 14 amino acids. CDR1 is MDHEN and CDR2 is SYDVKM in the germline V gene. The CDR3 DNA reads TGTGCCAGCAGTTCCTGGGACTTATCCTACGAGCAGTACTTC. The encoded protein is CASSSWDLSYEQYF.

The chain recombines TRBV5-4 with TRBJ2-2, with D unresolved. Germline V gene lookup returns CDR1 SGHNT and CDR2 YYREEE (reference sequence). This CDR3 is 14 amino acids long. V shed 3 bases and J shed 1 base, with 7 bases lying between them. CDR3 in DNA: TGTGCCAGCAGCTCTCAATTGAACACCGGGGAGCTGTTTTTT. It specifies CASSSQLNTGELFF.

The table lists this clonotype with many counts. The rearrangement joins TRBV18 to TRBJ2-7, with TRBD1 matching over 7 bases. The length of the CDR3 is 15 residues. The V segment lost 3 bases and the J segment 2 bases; nucleotides outside the gene matches: 7. CDR1 and CDR2 from the germline V gene are KGHSH and LQKENI. CDR3 nucleotide sequence: TGTGCCAGCTCACCGACAGGGAACCCTACCTACGAGCAGTACTTC. As protein: CASSPTGNPTYEQYF.

This chain connects TRBV7-3 to TRBJ2-1; 8 nucleotides align to TRBD1. This CDR3 region has 13 residues. Unmatched junction bases numbered 9, after V lost 5 bases and J lost 12 bases. Germline loops: CDR1 SGHTA, CDR2 FQGTGA. For the CDR3, the DNA is TGTGCCAGCAGCCTAAGACAGGGGACGAGGCAGTTCTTC. As protein: CASSLRQGTRQFF.

This clonotype was picked up many times. The genes are TRBV18 and TRBJ2-7; possible D gene TRBD1, 6 bases. CDR3 length: 14 residues. V lost 6 bases to trimming and J lost 0 bases, with 12 bases between them. The germline gives CDR1 KGHSH, CDR2 LQKENI. The CDR3 sequence is CASSGQILSYEQYF. The DNA of the CDR3 is TGTGCCAGCTCCGGACAGATCCTCTCCTACGAGCAGTACTTC.

The chain recombines TRBV7-9 with TRBJ2-7; the match to TRBD2 covers 8 bases. Germline CDR1 reads SEHNR; CDR2 reads FQNEAQ (reference sequence). V trimming: 5 bases; J trimming: 1 base; junction bases outside the gene matches: 10. The CDR3 consists of 16 residues. The CDR3 coding sequence is TGTGCCAGCAGCCGTACTTTGGCGGGAGGTTCCTACGAGCAGTACTTC. Protein: CASSRTLAGGSYEQYF.

This clonotype was recorded a few times. The chain joins TRBV7-8 to TRBJ2-1; possibly TRBD2 for D (6 bases). CDR1 is SGHVS and CDR2 is FQNEAQ in the germline V gene. V dropped 1 base and J dropped 4 bases, with 17 bases sitting between them. This CDR3 has 17 amino acids. Here the CDR3 reads CASSLGGRRELYNEQFF. The CDR3 DNA follows: TGTGCCAGCAGCTTAGGTGGTCGGAGGGAACTTTACAATGAGCAGTTCTTC.

A few counts support this clonotype. This chain uses TRBV20-1 with TRBJ2-5; D call uncertain. The V end was cut by 6 bases, the J end by 3 bases, with 8 bases between. The CDR3 is 11 residues long. Germline values: CDR1 DFQATT, CDR2 SNEGSKA (reference sequence). The CDR3 coding sequence is TGCAGTGCGGAGCAAAAAGAGACCCAGTACTTC. It translates to CSAEQKETQYF.

This clonotype was detected a few times. The chain is built from TRBV9 and TRBJ1-6; 7 bases line up with TRBD1. The germline CDR1 and CDR2 sequences are SGDLS and YYNGEE. Trimming took 1 base from V and 7 from J; bases not matched to a gene: 5. The CDR3 extends over 15 amino acids. The CDR3: CASSVTGTENSPLHF. In nucleotides, the CDR3 is TGTGCCAGCAGCGTAACGGGGACAGAAAATTCACCCCTCCACTTT.

This clonotype was seen a few times. V is TRBV20-1 and J is TRBJ2-7; 11 positions match TRBD1. The CDR3 has 14 residues. CDR1 and CDR2 (germline): DFQATT, SNEGSKA (reference sequence). Losses at the gene ends were 2 bases for V and 3 bases for J; bases not matched to a gene: 3. CDR3 amino acids: CSARPGTGGYEQYF. The CDR3 DNA reads as TGCAGTGCTAGACCTGGGACAGGGGGCTACGAGCAGTACTTC.

This clonotype has at least ten counts. V is TRBV10-2 and J is TRBJ2-1; 12 positions match TRBD2. Trimming at V came to 2 bases and at J to 3 bases, leaving 5 bases not matched to a gene. Germline CDR1 WSHSY, CDR2 SAAADI. There are 17 residues in the CDR3. Here the CDR3 DNA reads TGCGCCAGCAGTGAGAGGCTAGCGGGAGGGATCTACAATGAGCAGTTCTTC. This codes for CASSERLAGGIYNEQFF.

A few counts support this clonotype. V usage is TRBV9 and J usage is TRBJ1-1; 7 bases are shared with TRBD1. The CDR3 is 12 amino acids. V shed 3 bases and J 6 bases; nucleotides not matched to a gene: 2. Germline V gives CDR1 SGDLS, CDR2 YYNGEE. CDR3 coding DNA: TGTGCCAGCAGCGAGGGACAGCCTGAAGCTTTCTTT. It is translated as CASSEGQPEAFF. The full variable domain, completed using reference TRBV9 and TRBJ1-1, is DSGVTQTPKHLITATGQRVTLRCSPRSGDLSVYWYQQSLDQGLQFLIQYYNGEERAKGNILERFSAQQFPDLHSELNLSSLELGDSALYFCASSEGQPEAFFGQGTRLTVV.

The chain joins TRBV28 to TRBJ2-2; D gene uncertain. Germline V lookup: CDR1 MDHEN, CDR2 SYDVKM. Trimming pared 6 bases from V and 6 bases from J, leaving 8 bases between. The CDR3 consists of 12 residues. The CDR3 coding sequence is TGTGCCAGCAGGACCCCCTCCGGGGAGCTGTTTTTT. Protein sequence: CASRTPSGELFF.

This clonotype showed up just a few times. The rearrangement joins TRBV10-1 to TRBJ2-2, with 13 bases fitting TRBD2. J was trimmed by 6 bases and V by 6 bases; bases with no gene match: 7. Germline assignment: CDR1 WNHNN and CDR2 SYGVQD (reference sequence). There are 16 residues in the CDR3. CDR3 region: CASSQGLAGEAGELFF. The DNA of the CDR3 is TGCGCCAGCAGCCAAGGACTAGCGGGAGAAGCCGGGGAGCTGTTTTTT.

This clonotype came up a few times. The CDR3 DNA reads TGTGCCAGCAGTTCAACCGGGACAGGAGACTACGAGCAGTACTTC. Residues: CASSSTGTGDYEQYF. This chain uses TRBV6-6 with TRBJ2-7; 8 nucleotides match TRBD1. This CDR3 has 15 residues. The V gene end was trimmed by 4 bases and the J gene end by 3 bases; junction bases not matched to a gene: 8. The germline gives CDR1 MNHNY, CDR2 SVGAGI (reference sequence).

The rearrangement links TRBV29-1 to TRBJ2-5, with TRBD1 matching over 9 bases. The CDR3 consists of 12 residues. The germline V gene encodes CDR1 SQVTM and CDR2 ANQGSEA. Trimming at V came to 6 bases and at J to 5 bases, leaving 4 bases not matched to a gene. Here the CDR3 DNA reads TGCAGCGTCTTCGGACAGGGGGAGACCCAGTACTTC. Translating it yields CSVFGQGETQYF.

In its sample, this clonotype was seen a few times. This rearrangement joins TRBV28 to TRBJ2-1, with D tentatively TRBD2 (6 bases). CDR1 is MDHEN, CDR2 SYDVKM, per germline. CDR3 length equals 15 residues. V lost 3 bases, J lost 9 bases, and 18 bases lay in between. Written as DNA, the CDR3 is TGTGCCAGCAGTTTGGTAGCGGCCCCTGGAAGTGAGCAGTTCTTC. As protein: CASSLVAAPGSEQFF.

The rearrangement uses TRBV13 and TRBJ2-1, with D hard to call. This CDR3 region has 15 residues. CDR1 and CDR2 from the germline V gene are PRHDT and FYEKMQ (reference sequence). The germline V and J ends were trimmed by 3 bases and 0 bases, with 9 bases remaining between them. The CDR3 here is CASSLGSSSYNEQFF. CDR3 sequence (DNA): TGTGCCAGCAGCTTGGGGTCTAGCTCCTACAATGAGCAGTTCTTC.

This clonotype was seen many times. The chain is built from TRBV20-1 and TRBJ1-5; TRBD1 matches 8 bases. The length of the CDR3 is 17 residues. The J segment lost 6 bases and the V segment lost 3 bases, leaving 16 bases of the junction unmatched. Germline CDR1 is DFQATT and CDR2 is SNEGSKA (reference sequence). The CDR3 DNA sequence: TGCAGTGCTAGTACCCTTCCGTCGCCCAGGGGGCGTCAGCCCCAGCATTTT. It translates to CSASTLPSPRGRQPQHF.

This clonotype has ten or more counts. V is TRBV5-5 and J is TRBJ2-1; no reliable D call. V was trimmed by 4 bases and J by 10 bases, leaving 21 bases between them. The CDR3 length is 15 residues. The germline V gene has CDR1 SGHKS and CDR2 YYEKEE (reference sequence). For the CDR3, the DNA is TGTGCCAGCAGCCTTCCACGCCCCCTCAATTGGGAGCAGTTCTTC. Amino acid sequence: CASSLPRPLNWEQFF.

This clonotype was seen repeatedly, ten times or more. The rearrangement joins TRBV7-9 to TRBJ2-1; possibly TRBD2 for D (6 bases). Trimming stripped 5 bases from V and 10 bases from J, with 24 bases between. CDR1 and CDR2 (germline): SEHNR, FQNEAQ (reference sequence). The CDR3 covers 16 residues. The CDR3 DNA follows: TGTGCCAGCAGCCCACCGGGGCTAGCGCCCTCCGGAGAGCAGTTCTTC. Translating it yields CASSPPGLAPSGEQFF.

The genes are TRBV15 and TRBJ1-4; no reliable D call. The V gene's germline CDR1 is LNHNV and CDR2 YYDKDF (reference sequence). V was shortened by 1 base and J by 6 bases, with 9 bases between the two germline ends. This CDR3 region has 14 residues. In DNA, the CDR3 is TGTGCCACCAGCAGAGCGGGGAATGATGAAAAACTGTTTTTT. Residues: CATSRAGNDEKLFF.

In this sample, this clonotype is large. The rearrangement joins TRBV12-3 or TRBV12-4 to TRBJ2-7, with D unresolved. V gave up 3 bases and J gave up 2 bases, with 14 bases separating them. This CDR3 contains 15 residues. CDR3 loop: CASSFGQVETYEQYF. CDR3 DNA sequence: TGTGCCAGCAGTTTTGGGCAGGTTGAGACCTACGAGCAGTACTTC.

The chain joins TRBV12-3 or TRBV12-4 to TRBJ2-1, with D perhaps given as TRBD1 or TRBD2 (5 bases each). Trimming took off 2 bases at V and 9 bases at J, with 20 bases between the two ends. This CDR3 spans 16 amino acids. CDR3 in DNA: TGTGCCAGCAGTTTACCCATTCCACCGGGACGCAGTGAGCAGTTCTTC. Its protein product is CASSLPIPPGRSEQFF.

This clonotype was counted at least ten times. The chain carries TRBV28 and TRBJ1-2, with 7 bases aligning to TRBD1. Germline CDR1 MDHEN, CDR2 SYDVKM. The CDR3 is 16 amino acids. The J segment lost 1 base and the V segment lost 6 bases, leaving 11 bases of the junction unmatched. The DNA of the CDR3 is TGTGCCAGCAGCCCCGGGACAGCGATCCTTAACTATGGCTACACCTTC. Its protein is CASSPGTAILNYGYTF.